The clone carrying this T cell receptor (beta chain) was seen at least ten times. This entry belongs to a study of T-cell reconstitution after alpha-beta-depleted transplantation in children. Unique molecular identifiers featured in how the TCRbeta library was prepared. MiXCR, run by TCRdb on the PCR reads, gives a single entry per CDR3 protein. Of more than 550,000 distinct CDR3 sequences listed, about 10% are singletons. This CDR3 is 10 amino acids long. Germline V gives CDR1 SEHNR, CDR2 FQNEAQ (reference sequence). The germline V and J ends were trimmed by 8 bases and 9 bases, with 8 bases remaining between them.

This rearrangement joins TRBV7-9 to TRBJ2-1; D not resolved. The specimen comprised PBMCs from the stem cell graft donor, sampled from the stem cell graft. This receptor was taken from a human donor who donated a stem cell graft to a child with acute myeloid leukemia. The CDR3 nucleotides read TGTGCCAGCGAGGAGTTTGAGCAGTTCTTC. Translated, it gives CASEEFEQFF.